This T cell receptor beta chain was captured by sequencing in a study of identical twins. Whole-study results and caveats: The study reached conclusions through statistical analysis that was cross-sectional, not following the same donors. High-abundance cord blood beta clonotypes had fewer insertions; memory repertoires showed none. Among beta out-of-frame sequences, excess sharing between twins appeared weaker.

About this clonotype itself: Its antigen is not identified.

CDR1 is MNHNS and CDR2 is SASEGT in the germline V gene. The CDR3 totals 13 residues. A universal primer site was added by template switching, and unique molecular identifiers were carried by the cDNA. TCRdb analysed the 5' RACE reads with MiXCR anew, one entry per CDR3 protein. The sample includes around 1.7 million distinct CDR3 sequences, around 29% of them seen just once. The source of this sequence is a newborn girl in good health. This sequence joins TRBV6-1 and TRBJ2-1, with TRBD2 as a possible D gene (5 bases). Gene TRBJ2-7 matches the end of the DNA better, so the J call may be wrong. Specimen: cord blood. The CDR3 DNA sequence: TGTGCCAGCGGGGAGCGGAGTGACAATGAGCAGTACTTC. Translating it yields CASGERSDNEQYF.